This passage covers 19 T cell receptor beta chains from one sample sequenced in a study of shared clonotypes between healthy human individuals. The protocol was immunoSEQ multiplex PCR, while the TCRdb copy is restricted to in-frame clones and leaves out a portion. Seen here are 2 million to 3 million clones, under 95% observed once, and the top ten hold approximately 0.36%. Sequencing was carried out using naive CD4+ T cells from PBMCs. Noted subset: CD45RA+ positively selected. The receptor set was obtained from a man aged 18 to 30 in good health. Some clones in this sample may be carry-over from other donors' samples.

The chain has TRBV25-1 and TRBJ2-7; tentatively, D is TRBD1 (6 bases). The germline V gene has CDR1 MGHDK and CDR2 SYGVNS. The CDR3 length is 16 residues. Trimming removed 2 bases at V and 1 base at J, with 15 bases between. DNA of the CDR3: TGTGCCAGCAGTGAACTTGGGACACCCACTTCCTACGAGCAGTACTTC. Protein product: CASSELGTPTSYEQYF.

This sequence joins TRBV9 and TRBJ2-7, with D possibly matching TRBD1 (8 bases). CDR3 length equals 14 residues. Trimming took 4 bases from V and 4 from J, leaving 15 bases between them. CDR1 and CDR2 (germline): SGDLS, YYNGEE. In DNA form, the CDR3 reads TGTGCCAGCAGCCCAAGCGGGACAGGTTACGAGCAGTACTTC. As protein: CASSPSGTGYEQYF.

This clone turned up a few times. This sample also contains other DNA sequences that code for the same CDR3. The rearrangement uses TRBV7-7 and TRBJ1-1; D call uncertain. Trimming shortened V by 4 bases and J by 0 bases, and 6 bases separated the two germline ends. Germline-derived CDR1 and CDR2 are SSHAT and FNYEAQ (reference sequence). The CDR3 totals 13 residues. The chain's CDR3 is CASSSTVNTEAFF. Written as DNA, the CDR3 is TGTGCCAGCAGCTCCACAGTGAACACTGAAGCTTTCTTT.

The V and J genes are TRBV4-1 and TRBJ2-3, with TRBD2 as a possible D gene (6 bases). Germline V gene lookup returns CDR1 MGHRA and CDR2 YSYEKL. CDR3 length equals 18 residues. Trimming left V 0 bases short and J 8 bases short, with 24 bases between. CDR3 amino acids: CASSQDIASIGVGGTQYF. The DNA of the CDR3 is TGCGCCAGCAGCCAAGATATCGCATCAATTGGGGTGGGGGGTACGCAGTATTTT.

This chain connects TRBV28 to TRBJ1-4, with D uncertain. The V end lost 5 bases, the J end lost 12 bases, and 16 bases lay between the germline ends. Germline CDR1 and CDR2: MDHEN and SYDVKM. The CDR3 covers 13 residues. The CDR3 loop is CASSTDGRRQLFF. CDR3 sequence (DNA): TGTGCCAGCAGTACCGACGGCCGGAGACAACTGTTTTTT.

The table lists this clone with a count of one. The rearrangement links TRBV27 to TRBJ1-5, with 7 bases fitting TRBD1. The CDR3 is made up of 15 amino acids. V shed 4 bases, J shed 2 bases, and the junction held 5 bases outside the gene matches. Germline loops: CDR1 MNHEY, CDR2 SMNVEV (reference sequence). As DNA, the CDR3 is TGTGCCAGCAGTTCAGGGGGGGCCGGCAATCAGCCCCAGCATTTT. Its translation is CASSSGGAGNQPQHF.

With regard to this clone: The junction departs from the called germline gene at one end, perhaps through a read error. Other DNA sequences in this specimen translate into the identical CDR3. V gene TRBV2 combines with J gene TRBJ2-3; D not certain. Germline V gene sequence: CDR1 SNHLY, CDR2 FYNNEI. The CDR3 runs to 12 residues. The CDR3 DNA reads TGTGCCAGTAGTGTGAGCACAGATACGCAGTATTTT. Protein product: CASSVSTDTQYF.

This clone was counted between two and nine times. The CDR3 sequence is CASRARRGQAFF. CDR3 nucleotide sequence: TGTGCCAGCAGGGCCCGGAGGGGGCAGGCTTTCTTT. V gene TRBV28 combines with J gene TRBJ1-1; TRBD1 aligns across 7 bases. V lost 6 bases to trimming and J lost 11 bases; unmatched junction nucleotides: 9. The CDR3 has 12 residues. The germline CDR1 and CDR2 sequences are MDHEN and SYDVKM. Variable domain in full (rest from reference TRBV28 and TRBJ1-1): DVKVTQSSRYLVKRTGEKVFLECVQDMDHENMFWYRQDPGLGLRLIYFSYDVKMKEKGDIPEGYSVSREKKERFSLILESASTNQTSMYLCASRARRGQAFFGQGTRLTVV.

The chain carries TRBV6-6 and TRBJ2-2; D is ambiguous. The CDR3 is made up of 13 amino acids. Looked up from germline, CDR1 is MNHNY and CDR2 is SVGAGI (reference sequence). Between the trimmed V and J ends, which lost 8 bases and 4 bases, there was a span of 11 bases. CDR3 bases: TGTGCCAGCCGTGGGTCTCCCACCGGGGAGCTGTTTTTT. Protein sequence: CASRGSPTGELFF.

This clone was detected once. V gene TRBV28 combines with J gene TRBJ2-7; maybe TRBD1 (5 bases). Trimming stripped 6 bases from V and 2 bases from J, with 11 bases between. The germline V gene has CDR1 MDHEN and CDR2 SYDVKM. The CDR3 is 13 residues long. CDR3 sequence: CASRAAGTYEQYF. The CDR3 bases are TGTGCCAGCAGGGCGGCAGGGACCTACGAGCAGTACTTC. The variable domain in full, completed from reference TRBV28 and TRBJ2-7, reads DVKVTQSSRYLVKRTGEKVFLECVQDMDHENMFWYRQDPGLGLRLIYFSYDVKMKEKGDIPEGYSVSREKKERFSLILESASTNQTSMYLCASRAAGTYEQYFGPGTRLTVT.

The chain uses TRBV5-4 and TRBJ1-1; D unresolved. Germline V CDR1 and CDR2: SGHNT, YYREEE (reference sequence). The CDR3 spans 12 residues. V gave up 2 bases and J gave up 4 bases, with 6 bases separating them. DNA for the CDR3: TGTGCCAGCAGCTTCCGCTCCACTGAAGCTTTCTTT. Protein: CASSFRSTEAFF.

The gene calls are TRBV6-6 and TRBJ1-5; 7 nucleotides agree with TRBD1. CDR3 length: 14 amino acids. The ends lost 6 bases at V and 5 bases at J; junction bases unmatched: 7. The germline V gene has CDR1 MNHNY and CDR2 SVGAGI (reference sequence). The CDR3 bases are TGTGCCAGCAGCTCTACAGGGGACTATCAGCCCCAGCATTTT. The encoded protein is CASSSTGDYQPQHF.

The chain's CDR3 is CASSVFMNTEAFF. CDR3 DNA: TGTGCCAGCAGTGTTTTTATGAACACTGAAGCTTTCTTT. The V and J genes are TRBV6-1 and TRBJ1-1; D not certain. This CDR3 comprises 13 residues. CDR1 and CDR2 from the germline V gene are MNHNS and SASEGT. V was cut by 4 bases and J by 0 bases, with 6 bases left in between.

This chain connects TRBV11-3 to TRBJ2-5; 8 bases align to TRBD1. Germline-derived CDR1 and CDR2 are SGHNT and YENEEA. V shed 5 bases, J shed 5 bases, and the junction held 4 bases outside the gene matches. This CDR3 spans 13 amino acids. The DNA of the CDR3 is TGTGCCAGCAGCAAGAGACAGGGGGAGACCCAGTACTTC. Encoded protein: CASSKRQGETQYF.

Note on this clone: Other DNA sequences from this sample encode an identical CDR3 as well. V is TRBV28 and J is TRBJ1-4; TRBD1 matches at 8 bases. This CDR3 region has 15 residues. V was clipped by 5 bases and J by 2 bases; unmatched bases: 4. From germline, CDR1 is MDHEN and CDR2 SYDVKM. This CDR3 is CASSLQGGTNEKLFF. The CDR3 DNA is TGTGCCAGCAGTCTACAGGGGGGGACTAATGAAAAACTGTTTTTT.

The chain links TRBV6-4 to TRBJ2-3; 7 bases fit TRBD1. Germline V gene lookup returns CDR1 MRHNA and CDR2 SNTAGT. CDR3 length: 15 amino acids. J lost 2 bases, V lost 6 bases, and 8 bases had no gene match. This CDR3 is CASSATGVHTDTQYF. CDR3 bases: TGTGCCAGCAGCGCAACAGGGGTCCACACAGATACGCAGTATTTT.

To note about this clone: Other nucleotide sequences in the sample specify the same CDR3. This sequence joins TRBV18 and TRBJ1-1; D possibly corresponds to TRBD1 (5 bases). Trimming stripped 3 bases from V and 1 base from J, with 9 bases between. This CDR3 is 14 amino acids long. Germline assignment: CDR1 KGHSH and CDR2 LQKENI. DNA of the CDR3: TGTGCCAGCTCACCTCGACAGACGAACACTGAAGCTTTCTTT. This translates into CASSPRQTNTEAFF.

The genes are TRBV30 and TRBJ2-7, with TRBD1 matching over 7 bases. This CDR3 has 12 residues. J was trimmed by 1 base and V by 7 bases; bases with no gene match: 4. Germline CDR1 reads GTSNPN; CDR2 reads SVGIG (reference sequence). CDR3 sequence: CASSGGSYEQYF. The CDR3 nucleotides are TGTGCCTCGTCAGGGGGATCCTACGAGCAGTACTTC.

The rearrangement links TRBV10-3 to TRBJ2-1; TRBD2 matches 10 bases. V was pared by 7 bases and J by 1 base, with 4 bases of the junction left unmatched. CDR3 length: 15 residues. CDR1 is ENHRY and CDR2 is SYGVKD in the germline V gene. This CDR3 reads CAITAGGPSYNEQFF. The DNA for the CDR3 is TGTGCCATCACAGCGGGAGGGCCTTCCTACAATGAGCAGTTCTTC.